This T cell receptor beta chain was obtained from a study of blood T cell repertoires in COVID-19. Data came from immunoSEQ multiplex PCR; TCRdb stores just in-frame clones and leaves some out. The sample includes under 200,000 clones, approximately 86% of them seen just once. This CDR3 contains 13 residues. The ends lost 7 bases at V and 5 bases at J; junction bases unmatched: 9. Germline loops: CDR1 SQVTM, CDR2 ANQGSEA. The V gene is TRBV29-1, the J gene TRBJ2-7; 9 nucleotides match TRBD1. Material for sequencing was peripheral blood. This sequence was found in a man aged 60 to 69 with COVID-19, enrolled during active disease. The chain's CDR3 is CSGTGGSGNEQYF. CDR3 coding DNA: TGCAGCGGAACAGGGGGCTCTGGGAACGAGCAGTACTTC.